This T cell receptor beta chain was identified in a study of technical replicates of blood from a handful of donors. TCRdb's table, derived via immunoSEQ multiplex PCR, lists solely in-frame clones and lacks some. The sample lists roughly 81,000 clones, 65% to 90% seen once, with 4.8% in the top ten. Germline values: CDR1 SGHNT, CDR2 YENEEA. The CDR3 is 17 residues long. J was trimmed by 0 bases and V by 5 bases; bases with no gene match: 9. The receptor was isolated from a human donor in good health. Some clones in this sample may be carry-over from other donors' samples. V and J are TRBV11-3 and TRBJ2-2, with TRBD2 matching over 7 bases. Sequencing was done on a sample of PBMCs. CDR3 sequence reads: CASSAGVAGSNTGELFF. As DNA, the CDR3 is TGTGCCAGCAGCGCGGGGGTAGCGGGTTCGAACACCGGGGAGCTGTTTTTT. Using reference TRBV11-3 and TRBJ2-2 for the parts outside the CDR3, the full variable domain is EAGVVQSPRYKIIEKKQPVAFWCNPISGHNTLYWYLQNLGQGPELLIRYENEEAVDDSQLPKDRFSAERLKGVDSTLKIQPAELGDSAVYLCASSAGVAGSNTGELFFGEGSRLTVL.